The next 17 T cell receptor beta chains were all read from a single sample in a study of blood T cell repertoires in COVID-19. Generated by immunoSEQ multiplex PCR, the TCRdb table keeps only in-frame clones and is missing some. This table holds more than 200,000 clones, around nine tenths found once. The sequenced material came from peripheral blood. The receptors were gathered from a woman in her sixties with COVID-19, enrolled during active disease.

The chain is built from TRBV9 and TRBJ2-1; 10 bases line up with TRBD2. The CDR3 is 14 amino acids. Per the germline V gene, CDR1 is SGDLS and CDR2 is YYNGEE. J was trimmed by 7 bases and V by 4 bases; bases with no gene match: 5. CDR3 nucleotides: TGTGCCAGCAGCCCCTGGACTAGCGGTAATGAGCAGTTCTTC. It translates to CASSPWTSGNEQFF.

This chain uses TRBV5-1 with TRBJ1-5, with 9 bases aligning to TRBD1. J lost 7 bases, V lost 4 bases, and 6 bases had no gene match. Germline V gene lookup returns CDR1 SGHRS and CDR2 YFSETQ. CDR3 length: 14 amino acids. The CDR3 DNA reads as TGCGCCAGCAGCCCGGGACAGGGAAAACAGCCCCAGCATTTT. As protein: CASSPGQGKQPQHF.

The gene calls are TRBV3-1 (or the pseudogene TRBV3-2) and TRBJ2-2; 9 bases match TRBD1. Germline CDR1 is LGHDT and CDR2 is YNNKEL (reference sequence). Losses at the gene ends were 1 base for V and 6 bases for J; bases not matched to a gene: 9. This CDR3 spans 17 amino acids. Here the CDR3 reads CASSQVTGGLGAGELFF. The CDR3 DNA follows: TGTGCCAGCAGCCAAGTTACAGGGGGCCTCGGTGCCGGGGAGCTGTTTTTT.

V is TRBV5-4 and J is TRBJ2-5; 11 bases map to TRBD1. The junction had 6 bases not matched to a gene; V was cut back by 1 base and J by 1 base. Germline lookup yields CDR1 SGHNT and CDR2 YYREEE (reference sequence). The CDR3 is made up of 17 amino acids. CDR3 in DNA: TGTGCCAGCAGCTTGATGGGACAGGGGGATTTCCAAGAGACCCAGTACTTC. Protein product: CASSLMGQGDFQETQYF. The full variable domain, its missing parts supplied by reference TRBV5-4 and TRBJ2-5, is ETGVTQSPTHLIKTRGQQVTLRCSSQSGHNTVSWYQQALGQGPQFIFQYYREEENGRGNFPPRFSGLQFPNYSSELNVNALELDDSALYLCASSLMGQGDFQETQYFGPGTRLLVL.

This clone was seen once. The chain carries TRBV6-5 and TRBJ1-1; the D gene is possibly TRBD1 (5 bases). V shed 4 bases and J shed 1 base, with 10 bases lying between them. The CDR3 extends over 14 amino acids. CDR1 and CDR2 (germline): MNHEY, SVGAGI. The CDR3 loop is CASSFRTPNTEAFF. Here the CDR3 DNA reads TGTGCCAGCAGTTTCCGGACACCGAACACTGAAGCTTTCTTT.

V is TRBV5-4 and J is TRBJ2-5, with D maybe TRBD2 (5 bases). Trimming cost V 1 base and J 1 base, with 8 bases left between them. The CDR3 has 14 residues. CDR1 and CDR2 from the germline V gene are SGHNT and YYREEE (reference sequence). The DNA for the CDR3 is TGTGCCAGCAGCTTGCCCGGGATCCAAGAGACCCAGTACTTC. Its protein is CASSLPGIQETQYF.

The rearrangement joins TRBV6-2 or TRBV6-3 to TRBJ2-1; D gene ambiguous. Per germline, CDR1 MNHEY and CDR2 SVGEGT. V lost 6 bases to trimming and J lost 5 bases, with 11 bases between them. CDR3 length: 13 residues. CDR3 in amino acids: CASSTQVDNEQFF. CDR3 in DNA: TGTGCCAGCAGCACCCAGGTTGACAATGAGCAGTTCTTC.

The CDR3 region has the DNA TGTGCCAGTAGTATAAGGGGGACCCCCAATGAGCAGTTCTTC. Protein sequence: CASSIRGTPNEQFF. The J gene is TRBJ2-1, the V gene TRBV19; tentatively, D is TRBD1 (6 bases). Germline CDR1 and CDR2: LNHDA and SQIVND (reference sequence). The CDR3 is 14 amino acids. The V and J ends lost 2 bases and 6 bases respectively, with 11 bases between them.

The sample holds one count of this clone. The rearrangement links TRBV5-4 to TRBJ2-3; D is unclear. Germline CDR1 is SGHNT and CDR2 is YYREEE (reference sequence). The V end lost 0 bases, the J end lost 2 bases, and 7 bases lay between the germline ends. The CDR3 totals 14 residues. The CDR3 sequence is CASSLDAATDTQYF. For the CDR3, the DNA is TGTGCCAGCAGCTTGGATGCGGCCACAGATACGCAGTATTTT.

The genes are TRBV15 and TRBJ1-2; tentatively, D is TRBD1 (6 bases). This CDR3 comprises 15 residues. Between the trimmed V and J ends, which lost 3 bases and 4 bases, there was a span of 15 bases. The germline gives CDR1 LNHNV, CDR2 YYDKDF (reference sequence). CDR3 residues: CATSSPYGTLYGYTF. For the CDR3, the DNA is TGTGCCACCAGCAGTCCCTACGGGACACTCTATGGCTACACCTTC.

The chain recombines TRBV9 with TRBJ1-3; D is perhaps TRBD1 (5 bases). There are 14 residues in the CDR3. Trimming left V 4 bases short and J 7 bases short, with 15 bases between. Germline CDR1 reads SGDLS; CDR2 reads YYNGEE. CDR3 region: CASSPGGVGNTIYF. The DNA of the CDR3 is TGTGCCAGCAGCCCCGGGGGGGTCGGCAACACCATATATTTT. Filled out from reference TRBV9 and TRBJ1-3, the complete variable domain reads DSGVTQTPKHLITATGQRVTLRCSPRSGDLSVYWYQQSLDQGLQFLIQYYNGEERAKGNILERFSAQQFPDLHSELNLSSLELGDSALYFCASSPGGVGNTIYFGEGSWLTVV.

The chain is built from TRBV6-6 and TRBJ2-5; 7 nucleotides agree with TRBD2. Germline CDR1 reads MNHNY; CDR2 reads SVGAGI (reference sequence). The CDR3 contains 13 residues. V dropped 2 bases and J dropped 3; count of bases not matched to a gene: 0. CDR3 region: CASSYRGEETQYF. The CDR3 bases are TGTGCCAGCAGTTACCGGGGGGAAGAGACCCAGTACTTC.

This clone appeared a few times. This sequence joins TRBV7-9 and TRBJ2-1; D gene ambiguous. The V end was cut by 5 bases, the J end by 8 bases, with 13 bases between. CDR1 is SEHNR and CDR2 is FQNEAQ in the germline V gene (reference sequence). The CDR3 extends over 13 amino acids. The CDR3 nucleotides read TGTGCCAGCAGCAACCCGATGCGCGATGAGCAGTTCTTC. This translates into CASSNPMRDEQFF.

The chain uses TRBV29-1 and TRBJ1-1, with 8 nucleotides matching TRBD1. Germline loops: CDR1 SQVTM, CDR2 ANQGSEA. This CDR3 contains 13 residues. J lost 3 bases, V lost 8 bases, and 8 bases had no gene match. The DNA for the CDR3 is TGCAGCCACTATCCGACAGGGGACACTGAAGCTTTCTTT. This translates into CSHYPTGDTEAFF.

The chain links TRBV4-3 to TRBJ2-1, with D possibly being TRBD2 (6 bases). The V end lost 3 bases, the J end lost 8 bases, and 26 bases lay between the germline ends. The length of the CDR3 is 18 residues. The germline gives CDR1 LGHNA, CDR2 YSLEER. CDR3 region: CASSQSGRRVRSSDEQFF. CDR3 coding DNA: TGCGCCAGCAGCCAGTCCGGGAGACGGGTACGATCCAGCGATGAGCAGTTCTTC.

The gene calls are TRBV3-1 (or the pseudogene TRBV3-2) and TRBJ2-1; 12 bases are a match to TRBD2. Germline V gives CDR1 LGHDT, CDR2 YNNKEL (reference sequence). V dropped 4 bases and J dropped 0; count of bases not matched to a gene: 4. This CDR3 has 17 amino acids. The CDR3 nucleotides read TGTGCCAGCAGCCCCCGGGGACTAGCGGGCTCCTACAATGAGCAGTTCTTC. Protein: CASSPRGLAGSYNEQFF.

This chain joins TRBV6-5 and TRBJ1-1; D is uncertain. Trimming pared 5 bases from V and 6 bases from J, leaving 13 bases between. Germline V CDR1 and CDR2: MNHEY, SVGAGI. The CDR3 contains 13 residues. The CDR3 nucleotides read TGTGCCAGCAGTAGACGGTCGGGGTCTGAAGCTTTCTTT. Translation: CASSRRSGSEAFF.